The TCR beta chain under discussion was sequenced for a study of cytomegalovirus exposure and HLA in healthy donors. Study at large: Out of about 170 million T cells, an earlier analysis found over 90 million unique TCR beta sequences in total.

This PCR relied on a set of 60 Vbeta primers and 13 Jbeta primers. Produced via immunoSEQ multiplex PCR; TCRdb's table is partial and in-frame only. This sample has 150,000 to 200,000 clones, with about four fifths found just once. Deletions cut 4 bases from V and 3 bases from J, with 13 bases between. The CDR3 is made up of 14 amino acids. Germline CDR1 reads SQVTM; CDR2 reads ANQGSEA. The chain has TRBV29-1 and TRBJ1-5; D possibly corresponds to TRBD1 (5 bases). This TCR was recovered from a woman aged 50 to 60 in good health and CMV-seronegative. Sequenced material: PBMCs. In DNA form, the CDR3 reads TGCAGCGTTGCATGGCCAGGGAACAATCAGCCCCAGCATTTT. This codes for CSVAWPGNNQPQHF.